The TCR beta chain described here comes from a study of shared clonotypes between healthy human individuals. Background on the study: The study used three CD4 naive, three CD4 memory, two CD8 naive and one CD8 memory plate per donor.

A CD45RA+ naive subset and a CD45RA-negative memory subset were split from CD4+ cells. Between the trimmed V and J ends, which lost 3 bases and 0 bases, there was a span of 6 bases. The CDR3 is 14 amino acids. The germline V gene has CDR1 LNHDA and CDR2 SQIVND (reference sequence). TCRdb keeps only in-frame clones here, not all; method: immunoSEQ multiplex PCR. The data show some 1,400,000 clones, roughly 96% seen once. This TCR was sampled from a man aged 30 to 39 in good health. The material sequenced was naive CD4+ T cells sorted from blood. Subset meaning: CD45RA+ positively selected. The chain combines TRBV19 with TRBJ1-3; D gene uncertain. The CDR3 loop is CASSILSSGNTIYF. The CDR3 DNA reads TGTGCCAGTAGTATTCTCAGCTCTGGAAACACCATATATTTT.